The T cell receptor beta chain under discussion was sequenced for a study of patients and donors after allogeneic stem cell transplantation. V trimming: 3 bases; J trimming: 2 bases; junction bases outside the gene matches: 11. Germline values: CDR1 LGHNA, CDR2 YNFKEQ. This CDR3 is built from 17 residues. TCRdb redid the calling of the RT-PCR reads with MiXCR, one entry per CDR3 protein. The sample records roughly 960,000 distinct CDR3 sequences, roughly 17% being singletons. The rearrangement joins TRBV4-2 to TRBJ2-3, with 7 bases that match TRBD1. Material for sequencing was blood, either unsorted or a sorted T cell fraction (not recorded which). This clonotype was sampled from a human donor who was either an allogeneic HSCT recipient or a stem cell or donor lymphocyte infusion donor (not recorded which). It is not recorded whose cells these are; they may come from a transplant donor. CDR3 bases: TGTGCCAGCAGCCATCGCAGGGGGTCTGAAAACACAGATACGCAGTATTTT. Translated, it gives CASSHRRGSENTDTQYF.